This T cell receptor (beta chain) was captured in a study of blood T cell repertoires in COVID-19. Across the study: From the United States, Italy and Spain came samples of acute and convalescent COVID-19. Nucleic acid was either cDNA or gDNA, and it came from T cells, B-cell-depleted T cells, or PBMCs.

Per the authors' pipeline: Amplification from reference gene primers served as the basis for estimated nucleated cell counts. TCRdb's copy holds only in-frame clones and misses some; the assay was immunoSEQ multiplex PCR. Clone size and the V and J calls come from that table; the DNA yielded D and trimming. Among approximately 130,000 clones listed, almost 70% were seen once. The clonotype was recovered from a woman in her 70s with acute or convalescent COVID-19. Material: peripheral blood.

CDR3 in DNA: TGTGCCAGCAGCATCGGGGGAGGTGAGCAGTTCTTC. This encodes CASSIGGGEQFF. V gene TRBV9 combines with J gene TRBJ2-1; possible D gene TRBD2, 6 bases. This CDR3 has 12 amino acids. Trimming took 4 bases from V and 9 from J, leaving 11 bases between them. Germline V gene data show CDR1 as SGDLS and CDR2 as YYNGEE.